The entry that follows covers one T cell receptor (beta chain) sequence. There are 17 residues in the CDR3. Germline V gives CDR1 MNHNS, CDR2 SASEGT. The V and J ends lost 1 base and 4 bases respectively, with 14 bases between them. Profiled with immunoSEQ multiplex PCR; TCRdb holds only in-frame clones, not every one. Here the sample spans 7,900 or so clones, roughly 90% being singletons. This sample was included in a study of OX40 agonist ivuxolimab in advanced cancers. The receptor was derived from an adult with an advanced solid tumor such as melanoma, head and neck, liver or kidney cancer. Sequencing used CD4+ or CD8+ T cells sorted from blood, obtained in a trial of the OX40 agonist ivuxolimab. The chain is built from TRBV6-1 and TRBJ2-6; D not resolved. Here the CDR3 DNA reads TGTGCCAGCAGTGAAGACCTTTGGCAGGTCGGGGCCAACGTCCTGACTTTC. This sequence encodes CASSEDLWQVGANVLTF.